The TCR beta chain under discussion was sequenced for a study of blood T cell repertoires in COVID-19. The overall study: Some COVID-19 samples were acute and others convalescent; all came from the United States, Italy and Spain. Nucleic acid was either cDNA or gDNA, and it came from T cells, B-cell-depleted T cells, or PBMCs.

Source study methods: Researchers report that nucleated cell counts were estimated from reference gene primer amplification. Only in-frame clones appear in the TCRdb table, and some are missing; sequencing was by immunoSEQ multiplex PCR. From that table come the V and J calls and clone size; the DNA was used to work out D and trimming. The profile shows about 210,000 clones, about 81% of them singletons. While infection was still active, Seattle patients were enrolled and then followed longitudinally. Losses at the gene ends were 4 bases for V and 7 bases for J; bases not matched to a gene: 7. The CDR3 is 14 residues long. Germline lookup yields CDR1 MDHEN and CDR2 SYDVKM.

The V gene is TRBV28, the J gene TRBJ1-2, with 9 bases lining up with TRBD1. The sequence was obtained from a woman in her 70s with COVID-19, enrolled during active disease. The material sequenced was peripheral blood. The CDR3 spells CASSYGTGLRGYTF. The CDR3, as DNA: TGTGCCAGCAGTTACGGGACAGGGCTTCGTGGCTACACCTTC.